The rows below give T cell receptor beta chains drawn from one sample of a study of OX40 agonist ivuxolimab in advanced cancers. TCRdb's copy holds only in-frame clones and misses some; the assay was immunoSEQ multiplex PCR. The sample includes some 10,000 clones, 60% to 80% seen only once; the top ten take about 46%. This material consisted of CD4+ or CD8+ T cells sorted from blood, taken in a trial of the OX40 agonist ivuxolimab. Receptor source: an adult with an advanced solid tumor such as melanoma, head and neck, liver or kidney cancer. Each CDR3 is given with its conserved first and last residue. Each record gives: clone size, J gene, D gene, V gene, CDR3 DNA, CDR3 protein. The D gene is left open where the match is weak. Expanded clones get a size class; other rows say once, few or many, or leave the size out.

size: -; J: TRBJ2-3; D: -; V: TRBV2; DNA: TGTGCCACCAAGGGAATCCCGGGCTCGGCAGATACGCAGTATTTT; CDR3: CATKGIPGSADTQYF
size: -; J: TRBJ1-3; D: -; V: TRBV6-5; DNA: TGTGCCAGCAGTACCGGCGGAAACACCATATATTTT; CDR3: CASSTGGNTIYF
size: -; J: TRBJ2-3; D: -; V: TRBV19; DNA: TGTGCGATGTATACGCAGTATTTT; CDR3: CAMYTQYF
size: few; J: TRBJ2-1; D: -; V: TRBV7-1; DNA: TGTGCCAGCAGCTTAGACCGCGGAGTCGGGTCCGCCCACAATGAGCAGTTCTTC; CDR3: CASSLDRGVGSAHNEQFF
size: -; J: TRBJ2-1; D: TRBD1; V: TRBV6-5; DNA: TGTGCCAGCAGTTACTCCCGGACAGGGGGGTGGAATGAGCAGTTCTTC; CDR3: CASSYSRTGGWNEQFF
size: few; J: TRBJ2-5; D: -; V: TRBV5-4; DNA: TGTGCCAGCAGCTTTGTGACAGAACAAGAGACCCAGTACTTC; CDR3: CASSFVTEQETQYF
size: -; J: TRBJ2-7; D: -; V: TRBV6-9; DNA: TGTGCCAGCAGCCCCGGTTCTCCCTACGAGCAGTACTTC; CDR3: CASSPGSPYEQYF
size: -; J: TRBJ2-2; D: TRBD2; V: TRBV4-1; DNA: TGCGCCAGCAGCCAAGATCAGACGGGGGGGAACACCGGGGAGCTGTTTTTT; CDR3: CASSQDQTGGNTGELFF
size: -; J: TRBJ2-7; D: TRBD1; V: TRBV5-1; DNA: TGCGCCAGCAGCGGACAGGGTCACTACGAGCAGTACTTC; CDR3: CASSGQGHYEQYF
size: -; J: TRBJ1-1; D: -; V: TRBV10-3; DNA: TGTGCCATCCGAGGCATTATGAACACTGAAGCTTTCTTT; CDR3: CAIRGIMNTEAFF
size: few; J: TRBJ1-1; D: -; V: TRBV19; DNA: TGTGCCAGTAGTATTTCGCACACTGAAGCTTTCTTT; CDR3: CASSISHTEAFF
size: -; J: TRBJ2-1; D: -; V: TRBV4-1; DNA: TGCGCCAGCAGCCAAGATGTTGAGCAGTTCTTC; CDR3: CASSQDVEQFF
size: -; J: TRBJ1-4; D: -; V: TRBV27; DNA: TGTGCCAGCAGTTTAAGGCAGGGTGATGAAAAACTGTTTTTT; CDR3: CASSLRQGDEKLFF
size: -; J: TRBJ2-2; D: TRBD2; V: TRBV7-7; DNA: TGTGCTAGCAGCTTAGGACTAGCAGGAACCGGGGAGCTGTTTTTT; CDR3: CASSLGLAGTGELFF
size: -; J: TRBJ1-5; D: -; V: TRBV5-6; DNA: TGTGCCAGCAGCCCTAGGTCGGGCGTCCAGCCCCAGCATTTT; CDR3: CASSPRSGVQPQHF
size: -; J: TRBJ2-2; D: TRBD2; V: TRBV7-9; DNA: TGTGCCAGCAGCGTACCGGGACTAGCGGGAGTTAGGACCGGGGAGCTGTTTTTT; CDR3: CASSVPGLAGVRTGELFF
size: -; J: TRBJ2-1; D: TRBD2; V: TRBV28; DNA: TGTGCCAGCAGTTTATGGGGAGGGGACCCCAATGAGCAGTTCTTC; CDR3: CASSLWGGDPNEQFF
size: few; J: TRBJ1-4; D: -; V: TRBV5-1; DNA: TGCGCCACCCTGACAAGGACAAATGAAAAGGTTAAATTTTTT; CDR3: CATLTRTNEKVKFF
size: -; J: TRBJ1-1; D: -; V: TRBV30; DNA: TGTGCCTGGAATGGGATGAACACTGAAGCTTTCTTT; CDR3: CAWNGMNTEAFF
size: -; J: TRBJ1-1; D: TRBD1; V: TRBV19; DNA: TGTGCCAGTAGCAATCTAAGACAGGGGCTGACTGAAGCTTTCTTT; CDR3: CASSNLRQGLTEAFF
size: -; J: TRBJ2-1; D: TRBD2; V: TRBV7-6; DNA: TGTGCCAGCAGCTTAGGAACCGGGACTAGCGTCTACAATGAGCAGTTCTTC; CDR3: CASSLGTGTSVYNEQFF
size: few; J: TRBJ2-7; D: TRBD2; V: TRBV7-3; DNA: TGTGCCAGCAGCTCTTTAGCGGGAGGGGCCTACGAGCAGTACTTC; CDR3: CASSSLAGGAYEQYF
size: -; J: TRBJ1-1; D: -; V: TRBV5-1; DNA: TGCGCCAGCAGCTTGCAGGGGAGGATGGGCACTGAAGCTTTCTTT; CDR3: CASSLQGRMGTEAFF
size: -; J: TRBJ2-7; D: -; V: TRBV4-1; DNA: TGCGCCAGTAGCCAAGATCGGGCCTACGAGCAGTACTTC; CDR3: CASSQDRAYEQYF
size: large; J: TRBJ2-5; D: -; V: TRBV5-4; DNA: TGTGCCAGCAGCTTGTGGGGCGCCAACCAAGAGACCCAGTACTTC; CDR3: CASSLWGANQETQYF
size: few; J: TRBJ2-1; D: TRBD2; V: TRBV11-3; DNA: TGTGCCAGCAGCTCCCGGACTAGCGGGAGTTACAATGAGCAGTTCTTC; CDR3: CASSSRTSGSYNEQFF
size: few; J: TRBJ2-1; D: -; V: TRBV5-1; DNA: TGCGCCAGCAGTTATGCGGGTGTCAATGAGCAGTTCTTC; CDR3: CASSYAGVNEQFF
size: -; J: TRBJ2-7; D: TRBD1; V: TRBV7-8; DNA: TGTGCCAGCAGCGCCACGGGACAGGGCTACGAGCAGTACTTC; CDR3: CASSATGQGYEQYF
size: -; J: TRBJ2-1; D: -; V: TRBV29-1; DNA: TGCAGCGACGACAGTGCGAATGAGCAGTTCTTC; CDR3: CSDDSANEQFF
size: few; J: TRBJ1-1; D: -; V: TRBV7-9; DNA: TGTGCCAGCAGCTTGGTAAGGGGGTTTGACACTGAAGCTTTCTTT; CDR3: CASSLVRGFDTEAFF
size: few; J: TRBJ1-5; D: -; V: TRBV6-1; DNA: TGTGCCAGCAGTGAAGGTCGGACAGACAATCAGCCCCAGCATTTT; CDR3: CASSEGRTDNQPQHF
size: -; J: TRBJ2-3; D: TRBD2; V: TRBV4-1; DNA: TGCGCCAGCAGCCAAGACGCCCTAGCGGGAGTTTCAGATACGCAGTATTTT; CDR3: CASSQDALAGVSDTQYF
size: -; J: TRBJ1-4; D: -; V: TRBV19; DNA: TGTGCCAGTAGTGCCACAATACCAAATGAAAAACTGTTTTTT; CDR3: CASSATIPNEKLFF
size: -; J: TRBJ2-1; D: TRBD2; V: TRBV11-2; DNA: TGTGCCAGCAGTCCCCGGGAAGGGAGGGGATACAATGAGCAGTTCTTC; CDR3: CASSPREGRGYNEQFF
size: once; J: TRBJ1-1; D: TRBD1; V: TRBV7-2; DNA: TGTGCCAGCAGTCACGCGGGACAGTACACTGAAGCTTTCTTT; CDR3: CASSHAGQYTEAFF
size: -; J: TRBJ2-5; D: -; V: TRBV7-3; DNA: TGCGCCAGCAGCCAAGTGTGGAACTCCCAAGAGACCCAGTACTTC; CDR3: CASSQVWNSQETQYF
size: once; J: TRBJ1-5; D: -; V: TRBV28; DNA: TGTGCCAGCAGTTTCGTGGGGGGCAATCAGCCCCAGCATTTT; CDR3: CASSFVGGNQPQHF
size: -; J: TRBJ2-1; D: -; V: TRBV4-1; DNA: TGCGCCAGCAGCCCAGGGGGGACTAGAATCCTAAGTGAGCAGTTCTTC; CDR3: CASSPGGTRILSEQFF
size: -; J: TRBJ1-3; D: -; V: TRBV11-2; DNA: TGTGCCAGCAGCTCCCTCATCCGCTCTGGAAACACCATATATTTT; CDR3: CASSSLIRSGNTIYF
size: -; J: TRBJ1-2; D: -; V: TRBV29-1; DNA: TGCAGCGTTGAAATGGGGGCGGGCTACACCTTC; CDR3: CSVEMGAGYTF
size: once; J: TRBJ2-7; D: -; V: TRBV7-7; DNA: TGTGCTAGCAGCGGACTCGTGGGGGCCGAGCAGTACTTC; CDR3: CASSGLVGAEQYF
size: -; J: TRBJ2-3; D: -; V: TRBV11-2; DNA: TGTGCCAGCAGACTAGGACAGTTAATGACAGATACGCAGTATTTT; CDR3: CASRLGQLMTDTQYF
size: -; J: TRBJ2-3; D: TRBD2; V: TRBV7-9; DNA: TGTGCCAGCAGCTTAGATGGGACTAGCGGGACTCTCACAGATACGCAGTATTTT; CDR3: CASSLDGTSGTLTDTQYF
size: -; J: TRBJ2-1; D: -; V: TRBV11-2; DNA: TGTGCCAGCAGCCCCATCCGGGGGCCGGACAATGAGCAGTTCTTC; CDR3: CASSPIRGPDNEQFF
size: medium-sized; J: TRBJ2-1; D: -; V: TRBV5-6; DNA: TGTGCCAGCAGCACCGATACCAAAAATGAGCAGTTCTTC; CDR3: CASSTDTKNEQFF
size: once; J: TRBJ1-1; D: -; V: TRBV6-9; DNA: TGTGCCAGCAGTTACGGCACTGAAGCTTTCTTT; CDR3: CASSYGTEAFF
size: -; J: TRBJ1-2; D: TRBD1; V: TRBV28; DNA: TGTGCCAGCAGGATAGACAGGGGGGAAGATGGCTACACCTTC; CDR3: CASRIDRGEDGYTF
size: -; J: TRBJ2-7; D: TRBD2; V: TRBV5-1; DNA: TGCGCCAGCAGCTTGGAAAGCGGGGCCTCCTACGAGCAGTACTTC; CDR3: CASSLESGASYEQYF
size: few; J: TRBJ2-1; D: TRBD1; V: TRBV7-8; DNA: TGTGCCAGCAGCAAGGACAGGGGTTCTGATGGGCAGTTCTTC; CDR3: CASSKDRGSDGQFF
size: -; J: TRBJ1-2; D: -; V: TRBV28; DNA: TGTGCCAGCAGGTTCGGGTATGGCTACACCTTC; CDR3: CASRFGYGYTF